This T cell receptor (beta chain) was captured by sequencing in a study of cytomegalovirus exposure and HLA in healthy donors. The trim removed 4 bases at V and 5 bases at J, leaving 15 bases unmatched. This CDR3 has 18 amino acids. Germline lookup yields CDR1 SGHNT and CDR2 YYREEE (reference sequence). The PCR used 60 Vbeta and 13 Jbeta primers. Assay: immunoSEQ multiplex PCR; the TCRdb copy retains only in-frame clones and omits some. This sample has about 140,000 clones, with 79% found just once. Sample: PBMCs. The clonotype was recovered from a man between 18 and 29 years old in good health and CMV-seronegative. The J gene is TRBJ2-3, the V gene TRBV5-4; 11 bases are a match to TRBD2. The CDR3 spells CASSPGGASGGSGDTQYF. As DNA, the CDR3 is TGTGCCAGCAGCCCCGGAGGGGCTAGCGGGGGGTCAGGAGATACGCAGTATTTT.